Each of the 22 T cell receptor beta chains below was sequenced from the same sample in a study of control samples from healthy donors and cancer patients. Measured with immunoSEQ multiplex PCR; TCRdb has only the in-frame clones, and not every one. The sample lists 400,000 to 500,000 clones, 80% to 95% occurring once. Sequencing was done on a sample of PBMCs. Receptors were obtained from a man aged 40-49 years with head and neck cancer.

The chain links TRBV7-8 to TRBJ2-1; TRBD2 matches at 9 bases. The CDR3 consists of 15 residues. With 2 bases clipped from V and 4 bases from J, the junction kept 3 bases outside the gene matches. The germline CDR1 and CDR2 sequences are SGHVS and FQNEAQ. The CDR3 region is CASSLRLAAYNEQFF. The CDR3 DNA reads as TGTGCCAGCAGCTTAAGACTAGCGGCTTACAATGAGCAGTTCTTC.

The chain joins TRBV30 to TRBJ1-2; TRBD1 is a possible D gene (6 bases). CDR1 and CDR2 (germline): GTSNPN, SVGIG (reference sequence). The CDR3 has 12 residues. Trimming took off 4 bases at V and 8 bases at J, with 14 bases between the two ends. For the CDR3, the DNA is TGTGCCTGGAACAGGGCAGGGGAAGGCTACACCTTC. Translated, it gives CAWNRAGEGYTF.

The rearrangement joins TRBV25-1 to TRBJ1-2, with D maybe TRBD1 (5 bases). The CDR3 spans 14 residues. Trimming removed 6 bases from V and 7 bases from J, with 18 bases in between. CDR1 MGHDK and CDR2 SYGVNS come from the germline V gene. CDR3: CASRGAGGPLGYTF. The CDR3 nucleotides are TGTGCCAGCAGAGGGGCGGGAGGACCTCTTGGCTACACCTTC.

This chain joins TRBV27 and TRBJ1-1; 7 bases are shared with TRBD1. CDR1 is MNHEY, CDR2 SMNVEV, per germline (reference sequence). Trimming at V came to 5 bases and at J to 3 bases, leaving 6 bases not matched to a gene. The CDR3 has 14 amino acids. CDR3 coding DNA: TGTGCCAGCAGTCCGACAGGGACTTACACTGAAGCTTTCTTT. As protein: CASSPTGTYTEAFF.

The genes are TRBV12-3 or TRBV12-4 and TRBJ2-1; 7 bases fit TRBD2. V gave up 6 bases and J gave up 7 bases; unmatched junction bases: 6. The CDR3 is 13 residues long. In nucleotides, the CDR3 is TGTGCCAGCAGACCGGGGGGTACAAATGAGCAGTTCTTC. Amino acids: CASRPGGTNEQFF.

J is TRBJ2-7 and V is TRBV14; 12 bases match TRBD2. Germline loops: CDR1 SGHDN, CDR2 FVKESK. This CDR3 is 15 amino acids long. With V trimmed by 4 bases and J by 5 bases, 6 bases remained unmatched. CDR3 protein: CASSRRLAGVHEQYF. The DNA of the CDR3 is TGTGCCAGCAGCCGACGACTAGCGGGGGTCCACGAGCAGTACTTC.

The gene calls are TRBV27 and TRBJ1-2; 9 nucleotides match TRBD1. The V gene end was trimmed by 4 bases and the J gene end by 7 bases; junction bases not matched to a gene: 10. The germline gives CDR1 MNHEY, CDR2 SMNVEV (reference sequence). This CDR3 region has 15 residues. The CDR3 here is CASSSGTGSWRGYTF. The CDR3 DNA follows: TGTGCCAGCAGTTCCGGGACAGGGTCGTGGCGTGGCTACACCTTC.

The chain carries TRBV15 and TRBJ1-5; D is undetermined. Trimming pared 3 bases from V and 9 bases from J, leaving 15 bases between. The V gene's germline CDR1 is LNHNV and CDR2 YYDKDF (reference sequence). The CDR3 length is 14 residues. The CDR3 is CATSRIIPGGPQHF. The CDR3, as DNA: TGTGCCACCAGCAGGATAATTCCGGGCGGGCCCCAGCATTTT.

The chain uses TRBV6-5 and TRBJ2-7; TRBD2 is a possible D gene (6 bases). This CDR3 has 15 residues. Germline V CDR1 and CDR2: MNHEY, SVGAGI. Trimming shortened V by 0 bases and J by 7 bases, and 16 bases separated the two germline ends. The CDR3, as DNA: TGTGCCAGCAGTTACTCGGGGAGGAATTCTTTAGAGCAGTACTTC. This encodes CASSYSGRNSLEQYF.

The V call is TRBV19, the J call TRBJ2-2, with D perhaps TRBD1 (5 bases). The length of the CDR3 is 15 residues. Germline V gene lookup returns CDR1 LNHDA and CDR2 SQIVND (reference sequence). V shed 3 bases and J shed 0 bases, with 8 bases lying between them. The CDR3 is CASSMGPANTGELFF. As DNA, the CDR3 is TGTGCCAGTAGTATGGGGCCTGCGAACACCGGGGAGCTGTTTTTT.

This sequence joins TRBV5-1 and TRBJ2-7; no definite D call. Germline CDR1 and CDR2: SGHRS and YFSETQ. The V gene lost 1 base and the J gene lost 0 bases, with 8 bases spanning the gap. This CDR3 is built from 14 residues. The CDR3 sequence is CASSLSRSSYEQYF. In DNA, the CDR3 is TGCGCCAGCAGCTTGTCTAGGAGCTCCTACGAGCAGTACTTC.

V gene TRBV10-1 combines with J gene TRBJ2-7, with D maybe TRBD1 (6 bases). Trimming took off 6 bases at V and 2 bases at J, with 23 bases between the two ends. This CDR3 spans 17 amino acids. Germline CDR1 and CDR2: WNHNN and SYGVQD (reference sequence). The CDR3 is CASRRTETTPLAYEQYF. The CDR3, as DNA: TGCGCCAGCAGAAGGACAGAAACCACCCCGTTAGCCTACGAGCAGTACTTC.

The chain recombines TRBV18 with TRBJ2-5, with D unresolved. Germline-derived CDR1 and CDR2 are KGHSH and LQKENI. Between the trimmed V and J ends, which lost 3 bases and 4 bases, there was a span of 9 bases. This CDR3 comprises 13 residues. CDR3 region: CASSPSGSETQYF. The DNA for the CDR3 is TGTGCCAGCTCACCTTCTGGGTCAGAGACCCAGTACTTC.

This CDR3 is CASSRYREKVNQPQHF. CDR3 nucleotide sequence: TGTGCCAGCTCACGGTACAGGGAAAAAGTCAATCAGCCCCAGCATTTT. The V and J genes are TRBV18 and TRBJ1-5; possibly TRBD1 for D (6 bases). The CDR3 spans 16 residues. The germline V gene encodes CDR1 KGHSH and CDR2 LQKENI. V lost 4 bases and J 3 bases, leaving 16 bases between the germline ends.

The chain links TRBV6-5 to TRBJ1-1; D not certain. V was trimmed by 0 bases and J by 6 bases, leaving 17 bases between them. The CDR3 spans 16 residues. Germline V gene lookup returns CDR1 MNHEY and CDR2 SVGAGI. CDR3 sequence (DNA): TGTGCCAGCAGTTACTCACCCAAGTCGCAGTCCCCTGAAGCTTTCTTT. The encoded protein is CASSYSPKSQSPEAFF.

The rearrangement joins TRBV2 to TRBJ2-5, with a possible D match to TRBD2 (7 bases). CDR3 length: 16 residues. V lost 7 bases to trimming and J lost 5 bases, with 23 bases between them. Germline V gives CDR1 SNHLY, CDR2 FYNNEI. The CDR3 sequence is CASNRGVQGNRETQYF. In nucleotides, the CDR3 is TGTGCCAGCAACCGGGGGGTACAGGGCAATCGGGAGACCCAGTACTTC. Together with reference TRBV2 and TRBJ2-5, the CDR3 gives the full variable domain: EPEVTQTPSHQVTQMGQEVILRCVPISNHLYFYWYRQILGQKVEFLVSFYNNEISEKSEIFDDQFSVERPDGSNFTLKIRSTKLEDSAMYFCASNRGVQGNRETQYFGPGTRLLVL.

The chain has TRBV28 and TRBJ2-7, with D possibly called TRBD1 or TRBD2 (5 bases each). Germline assignment: CDR1 MDHEN and CDR2 SYDVKM. Trimming left V 6 bases short and J 2 bases short, with 14 bases between. The CDR3 totals 14 residues. The CDR3 DNA follows: TGTGCCAGCAGGGGGACCGCCAGGGCCTACGAGCAGTACTTC. It codes for CASRGTARAYEQYF.

J is TRBJ2-5 and V is TRBV6-5; D is undetermined. The germline CDR1 and CDR2 sequences are MNHEY and SVGAGI. V dropped 6 bases and J dropped 5 bases, with 10 bases sitting between them. This CDR3 is 12 amino acids long. The CDR3 DNA is TGTGCCAGCAGCCGACGGGCGGAGACCCAGTACTTC. As protein: CASSRRAETQYF.

The chain has TRBV11-2 and TRBJ2-3; D unclear. Germline V gene data show CDR1 as SGHAT and CDR2 as FQNNGV. This CDR3 spans 13 amino acids. V lost 4 bases and J 2 bases, leaving 7 bases between the germline ends. Here the CDR3 DNA reads TGTGCCAGCAGCTCCCGCTACACAGATACGCAGTATTTT. Its translation: CASSSRYTDTQYF.

The CDR3 loop is CASSLKSYEQYF. CDR3 sequence (DNA): TGTGCCAGCAGCTTGAAGTCCTACGAGCAGTACTTC. The chain links TRBV5-6 to TRBJ2-7; D unresolved. CDR3 length: 12 amino acids. CDR1 is SGHDT, CDR2 YYEEEE, per germline. The ends were cut back, 1 base at V and 1 base at J, with 3 bases in the middle.

This clone was seen once. The J gene is TRBJ1-5, the V gene TRBV7-8, with 9 bases matching TRBD1. The CDR3 loop spans 15 amino acids. CDR1 and CDR2 from the germline V gene are SGHVS and FQNEAQ. The junction had 0 bases not matched to a gene; V was cut back by 1 base and J by 2 bases. The CDR3 DNA is TGTGCCAGCAGCTTAGGGACAGGGGGCAATCAGCCCCAGCATTTT. This gives the protein CASSLGTGGNQPQHF.

This rearrangement joins TRBV7-3 to TRBJ2-5; possibly TRBD2 for D (7 bases). Germline V CDR1 and CDR2: SGHTA, FQGTGA. The CDR3 consists of 16 residues. V was pared by 5 bases and J by 5 bases, with 21 bases between. The CDR3 nucleotides are TGTGCCAGCAGCCCCACCCAAGCGGGGAGGGGGGAGACCCAGTACTTC. It yields the protein CASSPTQAGRGETQYF.